These T cell receptor beta chains were read from a single sample in a study of blood T cell repertoires in COVID-19. Assay: immunoSEQ multiplex PCR; the TCRdb copy retains only in-frame clones and omits some. The table records some 110,000 clones, 85% to 90% of them present only once. Sequencing was done on a sample of peripheral blood. These receptors were taken from a man between 65 and 80 years old who had recovered from COVID-19. CDR3s include the opening cysteine and the closing phenylalanine or tryptophan. D genes are given only for firm matches. For some rows the clone size is stated as once, few or many, or as a class when expanded; others skip it.

clone_size	d_call	v_call	j_call	cdr3_nt	cdr3_aa
.	TRBD2	TRBV5-1	TRBJ2-3	TGCGCCAGCAGCCCAGGGACTAGCAGAGATACGCAGTATTTT	CASSPGTSRDTQYF
.	.	TRBV5-4	TRBJ2-7	TGTGCCAGCAGTATCTTGGACAGCCTTGTTTACGAGCAGTACTTC	CASSILDSLVYEQYF
.	TRBD2	TRBV19	TRBJ2-5	TGTGCCAGTAGTGAATCCTGGACTAGCGGGAGGGCCTATCGGGAGACCCAGTACTTC	CASSESWTSGRAYRETQYF
.	.	TRBV19	TRBJ1-1	TGTGCCAGTAGTATTCGTTTGAACACTGAAGCTTTCTTT	CASSIRLNTEAFF
.	TRBD1	TRBV5-4	TRBJ2-4	TGTGCCAGCAGCTACGGGCCGGGACAGGGAACGGCCAAAAACATTCAGTACTTC	CASSYGPGQGTAKNIQYF
.	.	TRBV29-1	TRBJ1-2	TGCAGCGTTGAAACGTTAAGGACAGTCACCTTC	CSVETLRTVTF
.	TRBD1	TRBV6-1	TRBJ1-4	TGTGCCAGCAGTCCCGGGACAGGGATTGAAAAACTGTTTTTT	CASSPGTGIEKLFF
.	TRBD1	TRBV5-1	TRBJ2-5	TGCGCCAGCAGCTGGGGGACAGCCCAAGAGACCCAGTACTTC	CASSWGTAQETQYF
.	TRBD1	TRBV9	TRBJ2-7	TGTGCCAGCAGCGCAGGACAGGGAACGTACGAGCAGTACTTC	CASSAGQGTYEQYF
few	.	TRBV6-5	TRBJ1-6	TGTGCCAGCAGTTACACGCAGTATAATTCACCCCTCCACTTT	CASSYTQYNSPLHF
.	TRBD2	TRBV4-2	TRBJ2-2	TGTGCCAGCAGCACGCCCGCGGGAGTGTTTACCGGGGAGCTGTTTTTT	CASSTPAGVFTGELFF
few	TRBD1	TRBV5-5	TRBJ1-1	TGTGCCAGCAGCCTAGAGACGGGACAGGCTTTCTTT	CASSLETGQAFF
.	TRBD1	TRBV3-1/TRBV3-2	TRBJ1-2	TGTGCCAGCAGCCAAGTATTAGGACAGGGGATCGGCTACACCTTC	CASSQVLGQGIGYTF
once	TRBD2	TRBV15	TRBJ2-5	TGTGCCACCAGCAGAGGAGGTTCTAGCGGGGGCTCTAAGTACTTC	CATSRGGSSGGSKYF
.	.	TRBV4-2	TRBJ1-1	TGTGCCAGCAGCCAAGAGTGGTACAGCACTGAAGCTTTCTTT	CASSQEWYSTEAFF
.	.	TRBV28	TRBJ1-2	TGTGCCAGCAGTTTATCCCATTTCTCGGACTATGGCTACACCTTC	CASSLSHFSDYGYTF
once	.	TRBV5-5	TRBJ2-3	TGTGCCAGCAGCTTGTTGTTTGTAGCAGATACGCAGTATTTT	CASSLLFVADTQYF
.	TRBD2	TRBV27	TRBJ2-2	TGTGCCAGCAATACCTGGGGACTAGCGTTAGCCGGGGAGCTGTTTTTT	CASNTWGLALAGELFF
once	.	TRBV6-6	TRBJ2-6	TGTGCCACCAGTTACAGCGTGTCTGGGGCCAACGTCCTGACTTTC	CATSYSVSGANVLTF
.	.	TRBV29-1	TRBJ2-3	TGCAGCGTTGTAGGGGCGTACGGCACAGATACGCAGTATTTT	CSVVGAYGTDTQYF
.	.	TRBV18	TRBJ2-1	TGTGCCAGCTCATCCTCTTCCAATGAGCAGTTCTTC	CASSSSSNEQFF
.	TRBD1	TRBV12-5	TRBJ1-1	TGTGCTAGTGCTCGGGACAGGGGATCTGAAGCTTTCTTT	CASARDRGSEAFF
.	.	TRBV10-3	TRBJ2-3	TGTGCCATCAGTGAAAGCGCCCGCACAGATACGCAGTATTTT	CAISESARTDTQYF
.	.	TRBV6-5	TRBJ2-5	TGTGCCAGCAGCCGAAACAGGGAGACCCAGTACTTC	CASSRNRETQYF
.	TRBD2	TRBV5-1	TRBJ2-1	TGCGCCAGCAGCTTGGCCCTAGCGGGAGGGCCGTTTGAGCAGTTCTTC	CASSLALAGGPFEQFF
few	.	TRBV7-9	TRBJ1-4	TGTGCCAGCAGCTTCGGAGGTACGGCTAATGAAAAACTGTTTTTT	CASSFGGTANEKLFF
once	TRBD1	TRBV6-1	TRBJ2-4	TGTGCCAGCAGTGAGGGACAGAACATTCAGTACTTC	CASSEGQNIQYF
.	.	TRBV10-3	TRBJ1-3	TGTGCCATCAGTGAGTCTGGACAGACAATCTCTGGAAACACCATATATTTT	CAISESGQTISGNTIYF
once	TRBD1	TRBV30	TRBJ2-1	TGTGCCTGGGACCTGGGACAGGGGCGCGGGAGACGCTACAATGAGCAGTTCTTC	CAWDLGQGRGRRYNEQFF
.	.	TRBV10-3	TRBJ2-3	TGTGCCATCAAGGACAGCCGAGGCACAGATACGCAGTATTTT	CAIKDSRGTDTQYF
.	.	TRBV2	TRBJ2-2	TGTGCCAGCAGTGGTAGATCGTACACCGGGGAGCTGTTTTTT	CASSGRSYTGELFF
once	TRBD1	TRBV10-2	TRBJ1-6	TGCGCCAGCATGTCCGGGACAGAGGGGTATTCACCCCTCCACTTT	CASMSGTEGYSPLHF
.	TRBD2	TRBV5-5	TRBJ2-3	TGTGCCAGCAGCCCCACTAGCGCTAGCACAGATACGCAGTATTTT	CASSPTSASTDTQYF
few	.	TRBV19	TRBJ1-1	TGTGCCAGTAGTTACAGGGTTGGGAACACTGAAGCTTTCTTT	CASSYRVGNTEAFF
.	.	TRBV4-1	TRBJ2-5	TGCGCCAGCAGCCAAGAGTCCGCAGTCCGGGGGGCCAAGACCCAGTACTTC	CASSQESAVRGAKTQYF
.	.	TRBV7-9	TRBJ2-5	TGTGCCAGCAGCCCCTCACCTCGACGGTGGAGGGAGACCCAGTACTTC	CASSPSPRRWRETQYF
.	.	TRBV6-2/TRBV6-3	TRBJ1-1	TGTGCCAGCAGTTACGAGGCGCGACAGATGAACACTGAAGCTTTCTTT	CASSYEARQMNTEAFF
.	TRBD1	TRBV5-1	TRBJ2-7	TGCGCCAGCAGCTCACAGGGGAGCTCCTACGAGCAGTACTTC	CASSSQGSSYEQYF
once	.	TRBV12-3/TRBV12-4	TRBJ2-3	TGTGCCAGCAAGGGGAGCACAGATACGCAGTATTTT	CASKGSTDTQYF
.	TRBD1	TRBV30	TRBJ1-2	TGTGCCTGGCTAGACCGGGACAGGAGATCGGGCTACACCTTC	CAWLDRDRRSGYTF
once	.	TRBV12-5	TRBJ1-5	TGTGCTAGTGCCAAAGGACAGCCTAATCAGCCCCAGCATTTT	CASAKGQPNQPQHF
.	TRBD1	TRBV5-5	TRBJ1-1	TGTGCCAGCACCCTCAAATCGGACAGGGATCCTGAAGCTTTCTTT	CASTLKSDRDPEAFF
once	TRBD1	TRBV10-3	TRBJ1-5	TGTGCCATCAGTGAGTTGGGACAGGGCAATCAGCCCCAGCATTTT	CAISELGQGNQPQHF
.	TRBD1	TRBV7-3	TRBJ2-3	TGTGCCAGCAGCCCCAGGGGGAGCGGCACAGATACGCAGTATTTT	CASSPRGSGTDTQYF
.	.	TRBV6-1	TRBJ1-6	TGTGCCAGCAGTGATCAGGGTAATAATTCACCCCTCCACTTT	CASSDQGNNSPLHF
.	TRBD2	TRBV6-6	TRBJ2-3	TGTGCCAGCAATCGTGGGAGGCAGGGAGGGAATACGCAGTATTTT	CASNRGRQGGNTQYF
once	.	TRBV5-6	TRBJ1-4	TGTGCCAGCAGCCGGCAAGGGGCAACTAATGAAAAACTGTTTTTT	CASSRQGATNEKLFF
.	TRBD2	TRBV30	TRBJ2-4	TGTGCCGCGGTTAGCGGGAGTTCGAACATTCAGTACTTC	CAAVSGSSNIQYF
.	.	TRBV7-6	TRBJ2-7	TGTGCCAGCAGCCCAAGGGGCGGGGGCCCCTACGAGCAGTACTTC	CASSPRGGGPYEQYF
.	.	TRBV19	TRBJ2-6	TGTGCCAGTAGTATAAGCGGACCAACCCGCCAAGGTTCTGGGGCCAACGTCCTGACTTTC	CASSISGPTRQGSGANVLTF
.	TRBD1	TRBV5-4	TRBJ2-1	TGTGCCAGCAGCGGGCTCCTGACAGGGGGCGCCTACAATGAGCAGTTCTTC	CASSGLLTGGAYNEQFF
.	.	TRBV12-2	TRBJ2-7	TGTGCAAGTCGCTCGTTATCCGGAGGGACAGCGGTTTTGGACTACGAGCAGTACTTC	CASRSLSGGTAVLDYEQYF
.	.	TRBV18	TRBJ2-7	TGTGCCAGCTCACCCTCCGCGGGGGCAGGAGGCGAGCAGTACTTC	CASSPSAGAGGEQYF
.	TRBD1	TRBV27	TRBJ1-3	TGTGCCAGCAGTTTGGACAGGGGGCCTGGAAACACCATATATTTT	CASSLDRGPGNTIYF